This T cell receptor beta chain stems from a study of T cells in women clearing cervical HPV infection. Study details: Donors had HPV16-related CIN3 or worse; 2 had invasive cancer. General observations from the study: CIN3+ cases had significantly higher TCR repertoire richness than controls, but evenness did not differ. TRBV6-7 abundance was lower in cases than controls (0.11% versus 0.16%).

Repertoires were generated with immunoSEQ multiplex PCR, while TCRdb's copy carries only in-frame clones and drops some. The listing records some 32,000 clones. The trim removed 5 bases at V and 0 bases at J, leaving 7 bases unmatched. The CDR3 runs to 15 residues. Germline V CDR1 and CDR2: DFQATT, SNEGSKA (reference sequence). Of note for this clone: Its specificity is unknown. The sequence runs out 3 residues before the end of the CDR3; the remainder is reconstructed from the germline J gene.

This TCR derives from a woman aged 18-69 years with a cervical HPV16 infection that either progressed to CIN3+ or cleared (not recorded which). The sequenced sample consisted of blood buffy coat. This chain links TRBV20-1 with TRBJ1-3; TRBD1 matches at 7 bases. This CDR3 reads CSALGQPRSGNTIYF. The part of the CDR3 DNA that was read is TGCAGTGCTCTGGGACAGCCTCGCTCTGGAAACACC.